This T cell receptor (beta chain) is drawn from a study of cytomegalovirus exposure and HLA in healthy donors. Findings and limits, study-wide: An analysis done earlier found most TCR beta V segments productive about 87% or about 30% of the time. It was assumed in the presence/absence analyses that sequencing depth was roughly uniform across donors.

PCR used 60 Vbeta primers and 13 Jbeta primers. Only in-frame clones appear in the TCRdb table, and some are missing; sequencing was by immunoSEQ multiplex PCR. The table shows 150,000 to 200,000 clones, with around three quarters occurring only once. Among the donors, all were healthy bone marrow donors. V was trimmed by 6 bases and J by 1 base, leaving 15 bases between them. CDR1 and CDR2 from the germline V gene are MNHEY and SVGAGI. This CDR3 is built from 15 residues. This clone was seen just once. Its target is unknown. Sequences were obtained from PBMCs. The source is a woman in her thirties in good health and CMV-seropositive. The V and J genes are TRBV6-5 and TRBJ2-5; weak D call: TRBD2 (6 bases). Written as DNA, the CDR3 is TGTGCCAGCAGGCTATGGGGCGGGACCCAAGAGACCCAGTACTTC. Its protein product is CASRLWGGTQETQYF.